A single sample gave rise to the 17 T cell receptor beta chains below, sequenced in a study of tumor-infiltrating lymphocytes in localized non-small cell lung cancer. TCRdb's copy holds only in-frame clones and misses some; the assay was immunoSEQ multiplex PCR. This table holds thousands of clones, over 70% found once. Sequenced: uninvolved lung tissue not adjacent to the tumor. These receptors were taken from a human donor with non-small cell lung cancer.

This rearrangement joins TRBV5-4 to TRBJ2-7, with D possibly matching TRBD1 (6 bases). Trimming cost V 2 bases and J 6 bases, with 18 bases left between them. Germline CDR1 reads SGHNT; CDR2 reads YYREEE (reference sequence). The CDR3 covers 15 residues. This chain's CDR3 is CASSLPGQGIGEQYF. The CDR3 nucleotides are TGTGCCAGCAGCTTACCTGGGCAGGGGATTGGCGAGCAGTACTTC.

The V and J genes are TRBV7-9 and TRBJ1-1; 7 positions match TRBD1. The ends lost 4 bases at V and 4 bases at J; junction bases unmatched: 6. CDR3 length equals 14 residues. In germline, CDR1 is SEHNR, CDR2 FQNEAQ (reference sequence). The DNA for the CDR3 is TGTGCCAGCAGCTCATCAGGGGGAGGCACTGAAGCTTTCTTT. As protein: CASSSSGGGTEAFF.

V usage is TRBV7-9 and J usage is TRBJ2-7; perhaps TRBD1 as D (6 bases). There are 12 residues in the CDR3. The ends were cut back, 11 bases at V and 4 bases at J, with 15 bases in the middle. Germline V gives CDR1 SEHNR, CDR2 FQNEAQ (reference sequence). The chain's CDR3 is CAGSRDIYEQYF. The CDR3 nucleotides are TGTGCCGGAAGCCGGGACATATACGAGCAGTACTTC. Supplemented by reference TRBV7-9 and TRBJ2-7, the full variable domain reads DTGVSQNPRHKITKRGQNVTFRCDPISEHNRLYWYRQTLGQGPEFLTYFQNEAQLEKSRLLSDRFSAERPKGSFSTLEIQRTEQGDSAMYLCAGSRDIYEQYFGPGTRLTVT.

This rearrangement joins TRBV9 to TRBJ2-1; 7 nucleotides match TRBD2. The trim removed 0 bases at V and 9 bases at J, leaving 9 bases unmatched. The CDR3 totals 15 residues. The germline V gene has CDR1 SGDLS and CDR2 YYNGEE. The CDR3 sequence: CASSVGGLGSFEQFF. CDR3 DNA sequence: TGTGCCAGCAGCGTAGGTGGACTAGGCTCGTTTGAGCAGTTCTTC.

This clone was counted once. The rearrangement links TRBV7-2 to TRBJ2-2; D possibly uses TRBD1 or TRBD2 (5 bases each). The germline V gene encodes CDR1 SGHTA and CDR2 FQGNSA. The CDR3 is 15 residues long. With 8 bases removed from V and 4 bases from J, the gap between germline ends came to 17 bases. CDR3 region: CASPPPGSGTGELFF. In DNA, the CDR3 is TGTGCCAGCCCCCCGCCAGGGAGCGGCACCGGGGAGCTGTTTTTT.

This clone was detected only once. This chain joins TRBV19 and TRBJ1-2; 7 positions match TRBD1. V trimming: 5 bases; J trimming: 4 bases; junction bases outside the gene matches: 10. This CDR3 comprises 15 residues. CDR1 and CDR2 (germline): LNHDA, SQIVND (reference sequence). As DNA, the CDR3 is TGTGCCAGTAGTCCATTAGGACAGGACCGCTATGGCTACACCTTC. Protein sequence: CASSPLGQDRYGYTF.

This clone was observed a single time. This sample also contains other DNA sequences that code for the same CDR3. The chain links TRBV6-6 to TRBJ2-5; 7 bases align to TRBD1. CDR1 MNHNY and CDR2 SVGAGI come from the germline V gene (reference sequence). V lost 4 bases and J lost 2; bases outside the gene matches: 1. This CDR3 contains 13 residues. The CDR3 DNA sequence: TGTGCCAGCAGTTCGGGACAGCAAGAGACCCAGTACTTC. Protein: CASSSGQQETQYF.

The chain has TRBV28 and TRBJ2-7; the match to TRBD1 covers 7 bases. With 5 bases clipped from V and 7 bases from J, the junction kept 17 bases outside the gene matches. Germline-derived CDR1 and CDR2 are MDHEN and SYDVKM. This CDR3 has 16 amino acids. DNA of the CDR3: TGTGCCAGCAGTACCTCCTACAGGGGAAGGGCGGAAGAGCAGTACTTC. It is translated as CASSTSYRGRAEEQYF.

CDR3 in amino acids: CASSVPGPYGYTF. In nucleotides, the CDR3 is TGTGCCAGCAGTGTCCCAGGCCCATATGGCTACACCTTC. The V gene is TRBV2, the J gene TRBJ1-2; D not certain. Germline V gives CDR1 SNHLY, CDR2 FYNNEI. This CDR3 comprises 13 residues. Trimming removed 4 bases at V and 5 bases at J, with 11 bases between.

The CDR3, as DNA: TGTGCCTGGAGTGTGAGATCAGGGGGCGGGCAGCCCCAGCATTTT. Translated: CAWSVRSGGGQPQHF. The chain employs TRBV30 and TRBJ1-5; 8 bases align to TRBD1. Germline values: CDR1 GTSNPN, CDR2 SVGIG (reference sequence). The CDR3 contains 15 residues. The V segment lost 0 bases and the J segment 7 bases; nucleotides outside the gene matches: 8. Full variable domain (rest looked up from reference TRBV30 and TRBJ1-5): SQTIHQWPATLVQPVGSPLSLECTVEGTSNPNLYWYRQAAGRGLQLLFYSVGIGQISSEVPQNLSASRPQDRQFILSSKKLLLSDSGFYLCAWSVRSGGGQPQHFGDGTRLSIL.

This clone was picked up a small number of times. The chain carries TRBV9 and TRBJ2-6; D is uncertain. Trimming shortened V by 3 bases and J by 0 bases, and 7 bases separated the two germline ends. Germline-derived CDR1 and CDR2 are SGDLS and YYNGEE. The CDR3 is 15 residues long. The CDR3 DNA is TGTGCCAGCAGCGACCTGATCTCTGGGGCCAACGTCCTGACTTTC. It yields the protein CASSDLISGANVLTF.

Here the CDR3 DNA reads TGTGCCAGTAGCTCGGGACAGGGGAGTGGCGAGCAGTACTTC. Translation: CASSSGQGSGEQYF. V gene TRBV19 combines with J gene TRBJ2-7, with TRBD1 identical over 10 bases. The V gene end was trimmed by 6 bases and the J gene end by 6 bases; junction bases not matched to a gene: 8. There are 14 residues in the CDR3. Germline CDR1 and CDR2: LNHDA and SQIVND (reference sequence).

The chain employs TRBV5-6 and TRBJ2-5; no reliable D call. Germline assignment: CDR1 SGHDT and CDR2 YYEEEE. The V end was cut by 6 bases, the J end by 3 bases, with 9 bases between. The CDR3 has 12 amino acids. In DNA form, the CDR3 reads TGTGCCAGCAAAGGGCCCGAAGAGACCCAGTACTTC. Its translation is CASKGPEETQYF. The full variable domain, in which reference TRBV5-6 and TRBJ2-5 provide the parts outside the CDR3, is DAGVTQSPTHLIKTRGQQVTLRCSPKSGHDTVSWYQQALGQGPQFIFQYYEEEERQRGNFPDRFSGHQFPNYSSELNVNALLLGDSALYLCASKGPEETQYFGPGTRLLVL.

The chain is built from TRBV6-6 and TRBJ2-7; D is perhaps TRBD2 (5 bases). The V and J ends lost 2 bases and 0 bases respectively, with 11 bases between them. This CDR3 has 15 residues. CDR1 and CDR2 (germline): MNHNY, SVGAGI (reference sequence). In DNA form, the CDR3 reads TGTGCCAGCAGTTACCCCGGAGGAGACTCCTACGAGCAGTACTTC. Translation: CASSYPGGDSYEQYF.

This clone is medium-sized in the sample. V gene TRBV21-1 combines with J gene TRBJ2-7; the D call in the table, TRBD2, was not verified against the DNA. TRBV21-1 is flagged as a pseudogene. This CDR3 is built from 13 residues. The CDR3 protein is CASSKGGDYEQYF. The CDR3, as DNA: TGTGCCAGCAGCAAAGGGGGGGACTACGAGCAGTACTTC.

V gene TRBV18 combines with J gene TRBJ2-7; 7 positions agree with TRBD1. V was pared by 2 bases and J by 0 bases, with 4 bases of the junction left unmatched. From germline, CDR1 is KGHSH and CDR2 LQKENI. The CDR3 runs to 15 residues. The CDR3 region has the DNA TGTGCCAGCTCACCAGCGACAGGGATCTCCTACGAGCAGTACTTC. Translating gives CASSPATGISYEQYF.

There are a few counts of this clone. The CDR3 reads CASSQRVEQGATGELFF. CDR3 bases: TGTGCCAGCAGCCAAAGGGTCGAGCAGGGGGCAACCGGGGAGCTGTTTTTT. The J gene is TRBJ2-2, the V gene TRBV21-1; the table names TRBD1, a call not compared with the DNA. TRBV21-1 is an annotated pseudogene. The CDR3 loop spans 17 amino acids.